This section outlines one T cell receptor (beta chain) sequence together with its context. Here immunoSEQ multiplex PCR was the method, and the copy in TCRdb shows in-frame clones only, minus some. Here the sample spans fewer than 30,000 clones, about nine tenths being singletons. These data originate in a study of T cells in narcolepsy. CDR1 and CDR2 (germline): MNHNY, SVGAGI (reference sequence). The CDR3 runs 16 residues. V shed 2 bases and J 4 bases; nucleotides not matched to a gene: 7. The clonotype originates from a human donor with narcolepsy. This chain links TRBV6-6 with TRBJ2-7, with 11 bases matching TRBD1. Sequenced: CD45RA- memory CD4+ T cells from PBMCs. The DNA of the CDR3 is TGTGCCAGCAGTTACCCCCGGGACAGGGGGATATACGAGCAGTACTTC. As protein: CASSYPRDRGIYEQYF.